This T cell receptor beta chain originates from a study of blood T cell repertoires in COVID-19. Study-level information: The United States, Italy and Spain were the sources of the acute and convalescent COVID-19 samples. In each case, the material was cDNA or gDNA derived from T cells, B-cell-depleted T cells, or PBMCs.

Produced via immunoSEQ multiplex PCR; TCRdb's table is partial and in-frame only. The sample consists of more than 150,000 clones, around 84% of them appearing once. The V end lost 3 bases, the J end lost 8 bases, and 8 bases lay between the germline ends. This CDR3 contains 13 residues. Germline CDR1 and CDR2: SGHAT and FQNNGV. This clonotype originated in a man younger than 45 with active or convalescent COVID-19. Input material: peripheral blood. The chain is built from TRBV11-2 and TRBJ1-6, with D hard to call. CDR3 DNA sequence: TGTGCCAGCAGCTTTGCGAGGGATTCACCCCTCCACTTT. It yields the protein CASSFARDSPLHF.